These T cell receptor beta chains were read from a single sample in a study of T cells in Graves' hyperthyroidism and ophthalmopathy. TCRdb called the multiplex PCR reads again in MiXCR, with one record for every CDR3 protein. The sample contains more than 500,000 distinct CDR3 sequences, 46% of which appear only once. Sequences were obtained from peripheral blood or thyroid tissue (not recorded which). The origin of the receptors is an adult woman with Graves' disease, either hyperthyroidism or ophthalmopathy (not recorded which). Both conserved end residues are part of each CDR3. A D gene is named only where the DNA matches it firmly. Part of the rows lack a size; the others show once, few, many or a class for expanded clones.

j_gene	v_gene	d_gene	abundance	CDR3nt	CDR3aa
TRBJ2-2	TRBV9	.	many	TGTGCCAGCAGCGTAGAAGACCCAACCGGGGAGCTGTTTTTT	CASSVEDPTGELFF
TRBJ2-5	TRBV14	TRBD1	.	TGTGCCAGCAGCCGACAGGGGGCGGTAGGGGAGACCCAGTACTTC	CASSRQGAVGETQYF
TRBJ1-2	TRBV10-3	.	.	TGTGCCAGCAGTGTAGAGGGACCGCTCTATGGCTACACCTTC	CASSVEGPLYGYTF
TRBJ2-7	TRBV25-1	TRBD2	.	TGTGCTAGGGAGGGCATAGCGGGAGAGCTATTTACGAGCGGGCAGTACTTC	CAREGIAGELFTSGQYF
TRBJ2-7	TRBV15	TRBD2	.	TGTGCCACCAGCAGTGGACTAGCGGGAGCCAACGAGCAGTACTTC	CATSSGLAGANEQYF
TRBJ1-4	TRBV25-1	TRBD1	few	TGTGCCAGAGGGGACAGGGTCGAAAAACTGTTTTTT	CARGDRVEKLFF
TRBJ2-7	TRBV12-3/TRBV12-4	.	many	TGTGCCAGCAGTTTTTTATCGGGGGAGCAGTACTTC	CASSFLSGEQYF
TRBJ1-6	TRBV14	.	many	TGTGCCAGCAGCCAAGATCGGGGGAACCCTTATAATTCACCCCTCCACTTT	CASSQDRGNPYNSPLHF
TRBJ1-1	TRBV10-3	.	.	TGTGCCATCAGTGAGTCGAGGAGGACTGAAGCTTTCTTT	CAISESRRTEAFF
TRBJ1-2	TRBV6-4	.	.	TGTGCCAGCAGTGACGGGCCCTATGGCTACACCTTC	CASSDGPYGYTF
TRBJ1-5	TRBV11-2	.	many	TGTGCCAGCAGCTTAGGATCAGGGGTTTGGGCGGGGAGCAATCAGCCCCAGCATTTT	CASSLGSGVWAGSNQPQHF
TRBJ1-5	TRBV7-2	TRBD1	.	TGTGCCAGCAGCTCACGATCCGGGACAGGGAATAGCAATCAGCCCCAGCATTTT	CASSSRSGTGNSNQPQHF
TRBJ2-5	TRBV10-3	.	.	TGTGCCATCAGCTCACCACCGACATCCGTAGAGACCCAGTACTTC	CAISSPPTSVETQYF
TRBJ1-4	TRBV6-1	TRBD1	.	TGTGCCAGCAGTGAAGAGACAGGGACTAATGAAAAACTGTTTTTT	CASSEETGTNEKLFF
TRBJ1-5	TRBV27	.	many	TGTGCCAGCAAGCGGCGGGGACATATCGCTCCTCAGCCCCAGCATTTT	CASKRRGHIAPQPQHF
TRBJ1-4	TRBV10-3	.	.	TGTGCCATCAGTGATGGCAGCGCAACTAATGAAAAACTGTTTTTT	CAISDGSATNEKLFF
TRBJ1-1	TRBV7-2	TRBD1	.	TGTGCCAGCAGCTTAGTGGACAGGGCCCGGGACGCTGAAGCTTTCTTT	CASSLVDRARDAEAFF
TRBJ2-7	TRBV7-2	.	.	TGTGCCAGCAGCCTGACTCAGACCTACGAGCAGTACTTC	CASSLTQTYEQYF
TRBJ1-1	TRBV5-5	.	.	TGTGCCAGCAGCTGGGGCGGGAGGGGCGCTGGAATGGCTGAAGCTTTCTTT	CASSWGGRGAGMAEAFF
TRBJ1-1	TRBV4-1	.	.	TGTGCCAGCAGCCAAGGGCTAGCAGGGGTTGGCACTGAAGCTTTCTTT	CASSQGLAGVGTEAFF
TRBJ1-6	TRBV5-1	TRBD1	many	TGCGCCAGCAGCTCCCAGGGGGTCGATTCACCCCTCCACTTT	CASSSQGVDSPLHF
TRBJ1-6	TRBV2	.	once	TGTGCCAGCAGCGACGAGGTGGGCTCTTATTCACCCCTCCACTTT	CASSDEVGSYSPLHF